The source of this T cell receptor beta chain is a study of T cells after yellow fever vaccination. Overall study context: Fractions containing few cells were prepared with SMART-Seq v4 Ultra Low Input. Study results and caveats: Repertoires sorted by FACS could include abundant clonotypes that are contaminants from the bulk population. The booster response re-showed most primary clones: about 96% CD4, over 80% CD8.

The sample holds a few counts of this clonotype. Antigen: not known. The CDR3 loop spans 14 amino acids. V lost 1 base to trimming and J lost 5 bases, with 11 bases between them. Germline V gene data show CDR1 as LGHNA and CDR2 as YNFKEQ. 5'RACE template switching added a universal primer site and UMIs to TCR cDNA. TCRdb recomputed calls from the 5' RACE reads with MiXCR, one row per CDR3 protein. The table records 300,000 to 400,000 distinct CDR3 sequences, roughly 8% of them present only once. The origin of this receptor is a man younger than 30 who received the YFV17D yellow fever vaccine. V usage is TRBV4-2 and J usage is TRBJ2-5, with D possibly matching TRBD1 (5 bases). Here the sequenced sample was PBMCs, taken about 49 days after the first yellow fever vaccination. The CDR3 bases are TGTGCCAGCAGCCAAGCTCCTAGGGGTGAGACCCAGTACTTC. It is translated as CASSQAPRGETQYF.